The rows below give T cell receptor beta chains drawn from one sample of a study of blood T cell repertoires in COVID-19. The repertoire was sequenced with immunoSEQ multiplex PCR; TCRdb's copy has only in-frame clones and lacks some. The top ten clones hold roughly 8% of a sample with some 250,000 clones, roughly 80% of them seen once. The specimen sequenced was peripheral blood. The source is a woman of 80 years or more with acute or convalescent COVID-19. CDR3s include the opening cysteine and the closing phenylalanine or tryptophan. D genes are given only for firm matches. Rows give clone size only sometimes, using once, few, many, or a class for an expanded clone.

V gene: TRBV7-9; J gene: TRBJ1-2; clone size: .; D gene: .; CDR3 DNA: TGTGCCAGCAGCGGTGGAGCGCTTAACTATGGCTACACCTTC; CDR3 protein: CASSGGALNYGYTF
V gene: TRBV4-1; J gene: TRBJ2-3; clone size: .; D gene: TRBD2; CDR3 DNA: TGCGCCAGCAGCCTCACTAGCGGGACCACAGATACGCAGTATTTT; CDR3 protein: CASSLTSGTTDTQYF
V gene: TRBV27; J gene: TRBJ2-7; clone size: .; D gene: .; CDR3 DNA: TGTGCCAGCAGTTTTGACAGTTTAGGATCCTACGAGCAGTACTTC; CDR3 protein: CASSFDSLGSYEQYF
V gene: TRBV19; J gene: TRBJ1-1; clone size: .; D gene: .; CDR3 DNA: TGTGCCAGTAGTATGATAATGGGGGCCGGAGACACTGAAGCTTTCTTT; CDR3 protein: CASSMIMGAGDTEAFF
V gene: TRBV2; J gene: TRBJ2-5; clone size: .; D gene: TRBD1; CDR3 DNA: TGTGCCAGCCTACTCGACAGGGTAGGGGAGACCCAGTACTTC; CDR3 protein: CASLLDRVGETQYF
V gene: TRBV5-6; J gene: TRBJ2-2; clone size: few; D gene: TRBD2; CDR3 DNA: TGTGCCAGCAGCTTGGGCATCCCTAGCGGGACCGGGGAGCTGTTTTTT; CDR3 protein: CASSLGIPSGTGELFF
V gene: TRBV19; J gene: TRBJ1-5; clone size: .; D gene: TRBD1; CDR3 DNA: TGTGCCAGTTCCGGGACAGGGGGCTTTTATAGCAATCAGCCCCAGCATTTT; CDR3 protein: CASSGTGGFYSNQPQHF
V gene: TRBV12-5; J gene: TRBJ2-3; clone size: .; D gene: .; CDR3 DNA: TGTGCTAGTGGTTTGGCTCTCACAGATACGCAGTATTTT; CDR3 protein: CASGLALTDTQYF
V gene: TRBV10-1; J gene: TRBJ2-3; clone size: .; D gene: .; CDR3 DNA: TGCGCCAGCAGTGAGTCGATCACTAGCACAGATACGCAGTATTTT; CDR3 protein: CASSESITSTDTQYF
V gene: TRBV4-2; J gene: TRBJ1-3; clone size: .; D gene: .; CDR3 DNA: TGTGCCAGCAGCCAAACTTCCCCAGGGGCGAGCTCTGGAAACACCATATATTTT; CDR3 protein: CASSQTSPGASSGNTIYF
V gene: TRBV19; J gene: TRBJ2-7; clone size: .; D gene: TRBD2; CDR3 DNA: TGTGCCAGTTCACTAGCGGGAGGGCCTTACGAGCAGTACTTC; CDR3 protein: CASSLAGGPYEQYF
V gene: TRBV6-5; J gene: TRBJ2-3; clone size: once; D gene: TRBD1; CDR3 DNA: TGTGCCAGCAGTACGGGACAGCCTAACCGTTGGTATTTT; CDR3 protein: CASSTGQPNRWYF
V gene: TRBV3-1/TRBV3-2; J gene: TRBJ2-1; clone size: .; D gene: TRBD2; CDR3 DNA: TGTGCCAGCAGCCCCTTAGCGGGAGGATGGCATGAGCAGTTCTTC; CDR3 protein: CASSPLAGGWHEQFF